This T cell receptor beta chain was identified in a study of cytomegalovirus exposure and HLA in healthy donors. Study results and limitations: In the 95 to 150 validation repertoires, more than 85% of cluster scores exceeded 0, per a later analysis. The study recorded about 150 TCR beta chains that were cytomegalovirus-associated. A few chains tied to CMV proved CMV antigen-specific in vitro. Reports credit the classifier with highly specific, highly sensitive diagnosis of cytomegalovirus status.

For this clone: Its cognate antigen is unknown.

The table came from immunoSEQ multiplex PCR; TCRdb's copy has only in-frame clones and leaves some out. Of 250,000 to 300,000 clones listed, nearly 90% were seen once; the top ten hold roughly 0.38%. V was shortened by 1 base and J by 6 bases, with 12 bases between the two germline ends. Germline V gives CDR1 MNHNS, CDR2 SASEGT. The CDR3 covers 14 residues. The chain combines TRBV6-1 with TRBJ1-2; the D is unclear. The specimen was PBMCs. The source of this sequence is a woman aged 18-29 years in good health and CMV-seronegative. The CDR3 DNA sequence: TGTGCCAGCAGTGAAGTGGAGGGTTTGAATGGCTACACCTTC. It codes for CASSEVEGLNGYTF.